What follows are 27 T cell receptor beta chains derived from one specimen sequenced in a study of cytomegalovirus exposure and HLA in healthy donors. Primers for the PCR totalled 60 Vbeta and 13 Jbeta. Sequencing was performed with immunoSEQ multiplex PCR; in TCRdb, only in-frame clones are kept and a portion is missing. The sample shows tens of thousands of clones, approximately 80% of them seen only once. The specimen sequenced was PBMCs. The receptor set was obtained from a male donor in good health and CMV-seronegative.

This sequence joins TRBV5-1 and TRBJ2-3; tentative D call: TRBD1 (5 bases). Trimming left V 4 bases short and J 0 bases short, with 9 bases between. The CDR3 spans 14 residues. The germline V gene encodes CDR1 SGHRS and CDR2 YFSETQ. The CDR3 sequence is CASSADKSTDTQYF. CDR3 nucleotides: TGCGCCAGCAGCGCGGACAAGAGCACAGATACGCAGTATTTT.

CDR3 sequence reads: CASSPSNFMNTEAFF. CDR3 nucleotides: TGTGCCAGCTCACCGAGTAATTTTATGAACACTGAAGCTTTCTTT. V is TRBV18 and J is TRBJ1-1; D is ambiguous. With 3 bases removed from V and 0 bases from J, the gap between germline ends came to 11 bases. Per the germline V gene, CDR1 is KGHSH and CDR2 is LQKENI. The CDR3 is 15 residues long.

The chain is built from TRBV4-3 and TRBJ1-5; 8 bases line up with TRBD1. Germline lookup yields CDR1 LGHNA and CDR2 YSLEER. V shed 0 bases, J shed 0 bases, and the junction held 7 bases outside the gene matches. This CDR3 has 18 residues. CDR3 DNA sequence: TGCGCCAGCAGCCAAGATTACAGGGGGAGGGATAGCAATCAGCCCCAGCATTTT. This translates into CASSQDYRGRDSNQPQHF.

This chain uses TRBV6-5 with TRBJ1-1, with D uncertain. Germline loops: CDR1 MNHEY, CDR2 SVGAGI. This CDR3 is built from 16 residues. Between the trimmed V and J ends, which lost 0 bases and 2 bases, there was a span of 13 bases. CDR3 region: CASSYSWPGRNTEAFF. The CDR3 DNA follows: TGTGCCAGCAGTTACTCGTGGCCGGGGAGAAACACTGAAGCTTTCTTT.

CDR3 nucleotides: TGTGCCTGGAGCCGAGGTGGGGGCGCGAACTATGGCTACACCTTC. Translating gives CAWSRGGGANYGYTF. The chain carries TRBV30 and TRBJ1-2; perhaps TRBD1 as D (6 bases). The CDR3 covers 15 residues. Trimming cost V 3 bases and J 2 bases, with 16 bases left between them. CDR1 is GTSNPN and CDR2 is SVGIG in the germline V gene (reference sequence).

V gene TRBV18 combines with J gene TRBJ2-3, with TRBD1 identical over 8 bases. The V segment lost 4 bases and the J segment 5 bases; nucleotides outside the gene matches: 8. Germline values: CDR1 KGHSH, CDR2 LQKENI. The CDR3 covers 15 residues. This chain's CDR3 is CASSRRDRREDTQYF. CDR3 DNA sequence: TGTGCCAGCTCACGCAGGGACAGGAGGGAAGATACGCAGTATTTT. The entire variable domain, with the rest obtained from reference TRBV18 and TRBJ2-3, is as follows: NAGVMQNPRHLVRRRGQEARLRCSPMKGHSHVYWYRQLPEEGLKFMVYLQKENIIDESGMPKERFSAEFPKEGPSILRIQQVVRGDSAAYFCASSRRDRREDTQYFGPGTRLTVL.

V is TRBV29-1 and J is TRBJ1-4, with a tentative D call TRBD1 (5 bases). With 2 bases removed from V and 8 bases from J, the gap between germline ends came to 12 bases. This CDR3 is 13 amino acids long. In germline, CDR1 is SQVTM, CDR2 ANQGSEA. The CDR3 DNA follows: TGCAGCGTTGAAAAGGCAGGGTGGGAAAAACTGTTTTTT. Translated: CSVEKAGWEKLFF.

V and J are TRBV11-3 and TRBJ2-5; 8 bases match TRBD1. This CDR3 spans 14 amino acids. J was trimmed by 1 base and V by 5 bases; bases with no gene match: 3. CDR1 SGHNT and CDR2 YENEEA come from the germline V gene. The CDR3 spells CASSQGTGQETQYF. The CDR3 coding sequence is TGTGCCAGCAGCCAAGGGACAGGCCAAGAGACCCAGTACTTC.

The chain has TRBV27 and TRBJ2-1; possible D gene TRBD1, 6 bases. Trimming shortened V by 5 bases and J by 0 bases, and 11 bases separated the two germline ends. The germline V gene has CDR1 MNHEY and CDR2 SMNVEV (reference sequence). This CDR3 region has 15 residues. CDR3 amino acids: CASSRDRSSYNEQFF. The CDR3 DNA follows: TGTGCCAGCAGTCGAGACAGGAGCTCCTACAATGAGCAGTTCTTC.

V and J are TRBV30 and TRBJ1-1, with unresolved D. Between the trimmed V and J ends, which lost 0 bases and 7 bases, there was a span of 9 bases. Looked up from germline, CDR1 is GTSNPN and CDR2 is SVGIG (reference sequence). CDR3 size: 12 residues. CDR3 DNA sequence: TGTGCCTGGAGTGTCGGTCGAGTTGAAGCTTTCTTT. Its translation: CAWSVGRVEAFF.

The rearrangement joins TRBV19 to TRBJ2-3; 7 positions match TRBD1. Germline CDR1 LNHDA, CDR2 SQIVND (reference sequence). V lost 1 base and J lost 2; bases outside the gene matches: 12. The length of the CDR3 is 18 residues. DNA for the CDR3: TGTGCCAGTAGTATAGCCTTACCGGGACAGATCCACACAGATACGCAGTATTTT. Its translation: CASSIALPGQIHTDTQYF.

This chain links TRBV7-2 with TRBJ1-1, with a tentative D call TRBD1 (6 bases). The germline V and J ends were trimmed by 0 bases and 1 base, with 9 bases remaining between them. Germline CDR1 and CDR2: SGHTA and FQGNSA. The CDR3 sequence is 15 residues long. The CDR3 loop reads CASSLAKTGNTEAFF. DNA for the CDR3: TGTGCCAGCAGCTTAGCCAAGACAGGGAACACTGAAGCTTTCTTT.

The chain's CDR3 is CASRVQGGRNSPLHF. The CDR3 region has the DNA TGTGCCAGCAGGGTGCAAGGGGGCAGGAATTCACCCCTCCACTTT. The chain is built from TRBV5-5 and TRBJ1-6, with 7 bases that match TRBD1. The V gene's germline CDR1 is SGHKS and CDR2 YYEKEE (reference sequence). This CDR3 comprises 15 residues. V was pared by 5 bases and J by 7 bases, with 9 bases of the junction left unmatched.

This clone appeared a few times. This chain uses TRBV4-3 with TRBJ2-3; TRBD2 aligns across 12 bases. The CDR3 totals 16 residues. The germline V gene has CDR1 LGHNA and CDR2 YSLEER. Trimming at V came to 4 bases and at J to 6 bases, leaving 8 bases not matched to a gene. For the CDR3, the DNA is TGCGCCAGCAGCCGAGGTCTAGCGGGGGGGCTGGATACGCAGTATTTT. Residues: CASSRGLAGGLDTQYF.

The chain uses TRBV6-6 and TRBJ1-4; D not resolved. The V gene's germline CDR1 is MNHNY and CDR2 SVGAGI (reference sequence). Trimming took 2 bases from V and 6 from J, leaving 4 bases between them. CDR3 length: 12 amino acids. Written as DNA, the CDR3 is TGTGCCAGCAGTTACGAGGATGAAAAACTGTTTTTT. Its translation is CASSYEDEKLFF.

This clone was detected a few times. The chain employs TRBV28 and TRBJ1-4; possible D gene TRBD1, 6 bases. V was cut by 3 bases and J by 7 bases, with 18 bases left in between. The CDR3 is 16 residues long. CDR1 is MDHEN, CDR2 SYDVKM, per germline. In nucleotides, the CDR3 is TGTGCCAGCAGTTTCGCACAGGCGAAGGGGGTTGAAAAACTGTTTTTT. Protein sequence: CASSFAQAKGVEKLFF.

The V call is TRBV6-1, the J call TRBJ2-6; D is unclear. Per germline, CDR1 MNHNS and CDR2 SASEGT. V lost 2 bases, J lost 7 bases, and 6 bases lay in between. The CDR3 has 13 amino acids. This CDR3 is CASSEQVANVLTF. The CDR3 DNA reads as TGTGCCAGCAGTGAACAGGTTGCCAACGTCCTGACTTTC.

This chain joins TRBV7-3 and TRBJ2-3; maybe TRBD2 (6 bases). The CDR3 consists of 16 residues. The ends were cut back, 2 bases at V and 1 base at J, with 13 bases in the middle. The germline CDR1 and CDR2 sequences are SGHTA and FQGTGA. The DNA of the CDR3 is TGTGCCAGCAGCTTAGGGGGGAGCGGAGGCACAGATACGCAGTATTTT. Its translation is CASSLGGSGGTDTQYF.

V usage is TRBV7-2 and J usage is TRBJ2-1; D is perhaps TRBD2 (5 bases). Germline loops: CDR1 SGHTA, CDR2 FQGNSA. V was clipped by 6 bases and J by 0 bases, with 15 bases between them. This CDR3 is 16 amino acids long. The CDR3 bases are TGTGCCAGCAGTTCCGATTGGGAGAGCTCCTACAATGAGCAGTTCTTC. Its protein product is CASSSDWESSYNEQFF.

In this sample, this clone turned up once. The rearrangement uses TRBV29-1 and TRBJ1-3; possibly TRBD1 for D (6 bases). V was pared by 0 bases and J by 2 bases, with 17 bases between. This CDR3 region has 17 residues. In germline, CDR1 is SQVTM, CDR2 ANQGSEA. CDR3 bases: TGCAGCGTTGAAGATTTTTCCCGGGACAAGACTGGAAACACCATATATTTT. Amino acids: CSVEDFSRDKTGNTIYF.

As regards this clone: This sample includes further DNA sequences coding for the same CDR3. V gene TRBV2 combines with J gene TRBJ2-3; 11 positions match TRBD2. Germline V CDR1 and CDR2: SNHLY, FYNNEI. Losses at the gene ends were 5 bases for V and 1 base for J; bases not matched to a gene: 2. CDR3 size: 15 residues. The chain's CDR3 is CASSLLAGGTDTQYF. The DNA of the CDR3 is TGTGCCAGCAGTCTACTAGCGGGGGGCACAGATACGCAGTATTTT.

In nucleotides, the CDR3 is TGTGCCAGCACCCCAGGGCCATCGACAGCTAACTATGGCTACACCTTC. Its protein product is CASTPGPSTANYGYTF. The chain has TRBV7-2 and TRBJ1-2; tentative D call: TRBD1 (5 bases). The length of the CDR3 is 16 residues. The V end lost 7 bases, the J end lost 0 bases, and 18 bases lay between the germline ends. Per the germline V gene, CDR1 is SGHTA and CDR2 is FQGNSA.

The chain is built from TRBV6-1 and TRBJ1-5; 10 bases are a match to TRBD1. With V trimmed by 4 bases and J by 2 bases, 11 bases remained unmatched. CDR1 MNHNS and CDR2 SASEGT come from the germline V gene. The CDR3 contains 18 residues. CDR3 bases: TGTGCCAGCAGTGCGTGGACAGGGGGGAGTGTACGCAATCAGCCCCAGCATTTT. Residues: CASSAWTGGSVRNQPQHF.

The chain is built from TRBV10-3 and TRBJ1-2; TRBD1 aligns across 7 bases. The CDR3 contains 17 residues. V shed 4 bases, J shed 7 bases, and the junction held 18 bases outside the gene matches. The germline CDR1 and CDR2 sequences are ENHRY and SYGVKD. The CDR3 DNA reads as TGTGCCATCAGTGTAATGGACAGGCCGGGAGCGATTAGTGGCTACACCTTC. The encoded protein is CAISVMDRPGAISGYTF.

The chain carries TRBV30 and TRBJ2-1, with TRBD1 identical over 7 bases. V dropped 1 base and J dropped 3; count of bases not matched to a gene: 9. Germline V gene sequence: CDR1 GTSNPN, CDR2 SVGIG (reference sequence). The CDR3 runs to 16 residues. The CDR3 nucleotides read TGTGCCTGGAGTGGCTTGGGGGACAGTGACTACAATGAGCAGTTCTTC. Its protein product is CAWSGLGDSDYNEQFF.

The chain links TRBV18 to TRBJ1-6; 7 nucleotides align to TRBD1. CDR3 length equals 15 residues. V was clipped by 6 bases and J by 10 bases; unmatched bases: 12. Germline CDR1 is KGHSH and CDR2 is LQKENI. CDR3 sequence (DNA): TGTGCCAGCTCGCGGACAGGACAAATCGGGTCACCCCTCCACTTT. This codes for CASSRTGQIGSPLHF.

This chain links TRBV27 with TRBJ1-1; unclear D gene. V lost 3 bases, J lost 11 bases, and 16 bases lay in between. The CDR3 is made up of 13 amino acids. Germline V gene lookup returns CDR1 MNHEY and CDR2 SMNVEV (reference sequence). The CDR3 DNA reads as TGTGCCAGCAGTTTTGAAAGCCGGCGGGAGGCTTTCTTT. Its protein is CASSFESRREAFF.